The 28 T cell receptor beta chains given below trace back to one sample, sequenced in a study of radiation and T cells in renal cell carcinoma (dated by TCRdb to about 2020). Receptor libraries were prepared by the immunoSEQ multiplex PCR assay. TCRdb holds this immuneACCESS table with in-frame rearrangements only. Some clones are missing; in checked studies, unresolved V genes explain under half, and the rest has no known cause. For this sample there are 150,000 or so clones; about 88% appear just once. The top ten clonotypes cover around 11% of the sample. According to the study, the label for this sample's time point signals: blood 4 weeks post-SBRT, at nephrectomy. The sample's treatment or condition label is to be understood as: 15 Gy SBRT to primary tumor, nephrectomy 4 weeks later. The specimen comprised blood, sampled from a patient whose treatment included radiotherapy and nephrectomy. These TCRs come from a woman aged 45-59 years with renal cell carcinoma.

V gene TRBV2 combines with J gene TRBJ2-5; the match to TRBD1 covers 9 bases. Germline V lookup: CDR1 SNHLY, CDR2 FYNNEI. The J segment lost 5 bases and the V segment lost 8 bases, leaving 9 bases of the junction unmatched. The CDR3 has 14 residues. The CDR3 reads CASGEQGAGETQYF. The CDR3 region has the DNA TGTGCCAGCGGAGAACAGGGGGCCGGGGAGACCCAGTACTTC.

The V call is TRBV7-9, the J call TRBJ1-2; D not certain. This CDR3 is built from 14 residues. The germline V and J ends were trimmed by 0 bases and 10 bases, with 15 bases remaining between them. Germline V CDR1 and CDR2: SEHNR, FQNEAQ (reference sequence). CDR3 sequence: CASSLAGFPDDYTF. The CDR3 DNA is TGTGCCAGCAGCTTAGCTGGCTTTCCAGATGACTACACCTTC.

The genes are TRBV6-1 and TRBJ2-3; 9 bases are shared with TRBD2. CDR1 is MNHNS, CDR2 SASEGT, per germline. V gave up 3 bases and J gave up 2 bases; unmatched junction bases: 9. The CDR3 totals 17 residues. Written as DNA, the CDR3 is TGTGCCAGCAGTGACCGGGCTAGCGGGGATATCACAGATACGCAGTATTTT. Translating gives CASSDRASGDITDTQYF.

This clone appeared a single time. This chain links TRBV2 with TRBJ1-4, with D possibly TRBD1 on 5 matching bases. CDR1 is SNHLY and CDR2 is FYNNEI in the germline V gene. Trimming stripped 2 bases from V and 3 bases from J, with 10 bases between. CDR3 length: 15 amino acids. CDR3 coding DNA: TGTGCCAGCAGTGAACTAGGGGTGGCTAATGAAAAACTGTTTTTT. It encodes CASSELGVANEKLFF.

This clone showed up just once. V gene TRBV5-1 combines with J gene TRBJ1-1; TRBD1 agrees at 9 bases. V shed 2 bases and J 6 bases; nucleotides not matched to a gene: 11. CDR3 length: 16 amino acids. Germline CDR1 reads SGHRS; CDR2 reads YFSETQ. The CDR3 DNA sequence: TGCGCCAGCAGCTTATACCCGGGACAGGGAGCGTCTGAAGCTTTCTTT. This codes for CASSLYPGQGASEAFF.

J is TRBJ2-1 and V is TRBV4-3; D is perhaps TRBD1 or TRBD2 (5 bases each). Trimming shortened V by 4 bases and J by 2 bases, and 9 bases separated the two germline ends. The germline V gene encodes CDR1 LGHNA and CDR2 YSLEER. CDR3 length equals 14 residues. Here the CDR3 reads CASSRQGAYNEQFF. In DNA form, the CDR3 reads TGCGCCAGCAGCCGTCAGGGAGCCTACAATGAGCAGTTCTTC.

V is TRBV7-9 and J is TRBJ1-4; D gene unclear. The length of the CDR3 is 15 residues. The germline V gene encodes CDR1 SEHNR and CDR2 FQNEAQ (reference sequence). V was cut by 7 bases and J by 4 bases, with 16 bases left in between. The CDR3 DNA follows: TGTGCCAGCAAAGGAGAGGGAAACTATAATGAAAAACTGTTTTTT. Translation: CASKGEGNYNEKLFF.

The chain has TRBV9 and TRBJ1-6; weak D call: TRBD1 (5 bases). This CDR3 has 14 residues. Trimming pared 5 bases from V and 6 bases from J, leaving 12 bases between. Germline CDR1 and CDR2: SGDLS and YYNGEE. CDR3 loop: CASSSGPANSPLHF. The CDR3 DNA reads as TGTGCCAGCAGTTCAGGGCCAGCTAATTCACCCCTCCACTTT. The full variable domain, its missing parts supplied by reference TRBV9 and TRBJ1-6, is DSGVTQTPKHLITATGQRVTLRCSPRSGDLSVYWYQQSLDQGLQFLIQYYNGEERAKGNILERFSAQQFPDLHSELNLSSLELGDSALYFCASSSGPANSPLHFGNGTRLTVT.

This chain links TRBV20-1 with TRBJ1-2, with D hard to call. Germline lookup yields CDR1 DFQATT and CDR2 SNEGSKA (reference sequence). V gave up 1 base and J gave up 6 bases, with 6 bases separating them. The CDR3 runs to 11 residues. CDR3 in DNA: TGCAGTGCTAGAGTCCCTGATGGCTACACCTTC. It is translated as CSARVPDGYTF.

The CDR3 region has the DNA TGTGCCAGCAGCCTCGGTTGGGAGACCCAGTACTTC. Translation gives CASSLGWETQYF. The rearrangement links TRBV5-4 to TRBJ2-5; D remains ambiguous. The CDR3 is 12 amino acids. Germline V gene data show CDR1 as SGHNT and CDR2 as YYREEE (reference sequence). V was trimmed by 4 bases and J by 5 bases, leaving 9 bases between them. The full variable domain, with the rest looked up from reference TRBV5-4 and TRBJ2-5, is ETGVTQSPTHLIKTRGQQVTLRCSSQSGHNTVSWYQQALGQGPQFIFQYYREEENGRGNFPPRFSGLQFPNYSSELNVNALELDDSALYLCASSLGWETQYFGPGTRLLVL.

The V and J genes are TRBV5-1 and TRBJ2-2; D gene ambiguous. The CDR3 covers 15 residues. V lost 2 bases and J 2 bases, leaving 10 bases between the germline ends. CDR1 and CDR2 from the germline V gene are SGHRS and YFSETQ. CDR3 residues: CASSLSQTNTGELFF. The CDR3 DNA sequence: TGCGCCAGCAGCTTAAGTCAGACCAACACCGGGGAGCTGTTTTTT. Supplemented by reference TRBV5-1 and TRBJ2-2, the full variable domain reads KAGVTQTPRYLIKTRGQQVTLSCSPISGHRSVSWYQQTPGQGLQFLFEYFSETQRNKGNFPGRFSGRQFSNSRSEMNVSTLELGDSALYLCASSLSQTNTGELFFGEGSRLTVL.

This rearrangement joins TRBV7-2 to TRBJ1-3, with TRBD1 matching 7 bases. Germline values: CDR1 SGHTA, CDR2 FQGNSA. This CDR3 is built from 18 residues. The ends lost 5 bases at V and 1 base at J; junction bases unmatched: 14. The CDR3 region is CASSPLRTGPSSGNTIYF. The DNA for the CDR3 is TGTGCCAGCAGCCCCTTACGGACAGGCCCCTCTTCTGGAAACACCATATATTTT.

This clone came up a few times. The same CDR3 also results from other DNA sequences found in this sample. The chain carries TRBV11-3 and TRBJ2-2; 7 bases align to TRBD1. The V gene end was trimmed by 6 bases and the J gene end by 0 bases; junction bases not matched to a gene: 4. The germline V gene has CDR1 SGHNT and CDR2 YENEEA. This CDR3 region has 15 residues. The CDR3 DNA reads as TGTGCCAGCAGTTTGGGACAGACGAACACCGGGGAGCTGTTTTTT. Amino acids: CASSLGQTNTGELFF.

V is TRBV5-1 and J is TRBJ2-7; either TRBD1 or TRBD2 may fit D (5 bases each). V shed 1 base and J shed 5 bases, with 16 bases lying between them. Germline CDR1 reads SGHRS; CDR2 reads YFSETQ. The CDR3 consists of 15 residues. CDR3 in DNA: TGCGCCAGCAGCTTGAGTGGGGGTTTTTTCGACGAGCAGTACTTC. This sequence encodes CASSLSGGFFDEQYF.

The chain has TRBV18 and TRBJ2-3; tentative D call: TRBD2 (7 bases). Germline loops: CDR1 KGHSH, CDR2 LQKENI. This CDR3 has 17 amino acids. The V gene lost 4 bases and the J gene lost 1 base, with 18 bases spanning the gap. The CDR3 sequence: CASSRQGGAAGTDTQYF. For the CDR3, the DNA is TGTGCCAGCTCACGCCAAGGGGGGGCCGCGGGCACAGATACGCAGTATTTT.

V and J are TRBV5-1 and TRBJ2-1, with 9 nucleotides matching TRBD2. The trim removed 5 bases at V and 6 bases at J, leaving 3 bases unmatched. This CDR3 is built from 13 residues. Germline V gene data show CDR1 as SGHRS and CDR2 as YFSETQ. The CDR3 sequence: CASRPSGVNEQFF. The CDR3 nucleotides read TGCGCCAGCAGGCCTAGCGGGGTCAATGAGCAGTTCTTC.

This chain uses TRBV5-6 with TRBJ1-3, with D perhaps TRBD1 (6 bases). This CDR3 has 15 residues. V was trimmed by 1 base and J by 4 bases, leaving 12 bases between them. Germline V gene data show CDR1 as SGHDT and CDR2 as YYEEEE. In DNA form, the CDR3 reads TGTGCCAGCAGCTTGTTTACAGGGTGGGGAAACACCATATATTTT. Protein sequence: CASSLFTGWGNTIYF.

This chain joins TRBV29-1 and TRBJ1-1; D is unclear. Germline loops: CDR1 SQVTM, CDR2 ANQGSEA. V lost 5 bases and J lost 4, with 11 bases in between. The CDR3 is 12 amino acids. The CDR3 region is CSVRTDGTEAFF. CDR3 in DNA: TGCAGCGTTCGAACCGACGGCACTGAAGCTTTCTTT.

The V gene is TRBV10-3, the J gene TRBJ1-6; the match to TRBD1 covers 10 bases. The CDR3 covers 14 residues. Germline V gene sequence: CDR1 ENHRY, CDR2 SYGVKD. J gave up 8 bases and V 7 bases, and 5 bases lay outside the gene matches. The CDR3: CAINPGTGDSPLHF. The CDR3 bases are TGTGCCATCAACCCGGGGACAGGGGATTCACCCCTCCACTTT.

The rearrangement links TRBV27 to TRBJ1-4, with D possibly being TRBD1 (6 bases). Trimming pared 1 base from V and 0 bases from J, leaving 9 bases between. The CDR3 has 16 residues. Germline V gives CDR1 MNHEY, CDR2 SMNVEV (reference sequence). The CDR3 here is CASSLFGGATNEKLFF. CDR3 nucleotide sequence: TGTGCCAGCAGTTTATTCGGGGGCGCAACTAATGAAAAACTGTTTTTT.

This chain connects TRBV5-1 to TRBJ2-5; 9 bases match TRBD2. Per germline, CDR1 SGHRS and CDR2 YFSETQ. CDR3 length equals 14 residues. V shed 4 bases, J shed 4 bases, and the junction held 5 bases outside the gene matches. CDR3 DNA sequence: TGCGCCAGCAGCCCCGGACTAGCGAGAGAGACCCAGTACTTC. It yields the protein CASSPGLARETQYF.

In its sample, this clone was seen many times. The rearrangement links TRBV7-9 to TRBJ2-7; 8 nucleotides agree with TRBD1. CDR1 and CDR2 from the germline V gene are SEHNR and FQNEAQ (reference sequence). CDR3 length: 16 residues. V was pared by 2 bases and J by 0 bases, with 6 bases of the junction left unmatched. CDR3 nucleotide sequence: TGTGCCAGCAGCTTACCGACAGGGGCAGGCTCCTACGAGCAGTACTTC. This sequence encodes CASSLPTGAGSYEQYF.

This rearrangement joins TRBV11-3 to TRBJ2-3; D uncertain. There are 13 residues in the CDR3. V was trimmed by 2 bases and J by 4 bases, leaving 7 bases between them. Germline CDR1 and CDR2: SGHNT and YENEEA. The CDR3 protein is CASSLSLADTQYF. CDR3 coding DNA: TGTGCCAGCAGCTTAAGCTTAGCAGATACGCAGTATTTT.

This chain joins TRBV29-1 and TRBJ1-5; 7 nucleotides line up with TRBD1. Germline CDR1 SQVTM, CDR2 ANQGSEA. With V trimmed by 4 bases and J by 3 bases, 3 bases remained unmatched. The CDR3 covers 13 residues. This CDR3 is CSVVQGYNQPQHF. In DNA form, the CDR3 reads TGCAGCGTTGTACAGGGGTACAATCAGCCCCAGCATTTT.

The genes are TRBV6-5 and TRBJ1-3, with D possibly matching TRBD1 (5 bases). This CDR3 comprises 15 residues. With 1 base removed from V and 5 bases from J, the gap between germline ends came to 12 bases. Looked up from germline, CDR1 is MNHEY and CDR2 is SVGAGI. This chain's CDR3 is CASSYYGDGRNTIYF. The CDR3 nucleotides read TGTGCCAGCAGTTACTACGGGGACGGCAGAAACACCATATATTTT.

This clone was seen only a few times. The CDR3 DNA is TGTGCCAGCTCACCACCGGCAGTTGGAAGCTATAATTCACCCCTCCACTTT. Translating gives CASSPPAVGSYNSPLHF. The V call is TRBV18, the J call TRBJ1-6; D unclear. Germline loops: CDR1 KGHSH, CDR2 LQKENI. Trimming removed 0 bases from V and 3 bases from J, with 12 bases in between. The CDR3 is 17 residues long.

The chain employs TRBV7-8 and TRBJ1-5, with no clear D. V was trimmed by 1 base and J by 1 base, leaving 14 bases between them. Germline V gene sequence: CDR1 SGHVS, CDR2 FQNEAQ. The CDR3 covers 17 residues. The CDR3 is CASSLVRTERSNQPQHF. The CDR3 DNA follows: TGTGCCAGCAGCTTAGTTCGAACGGAAAGAAGCAATCAGCCCCAGCATTTT.

V is TRBV6-5 and J is TRBJ2-7; 7 bases line up with TRBD1. This CDR3 contains 12 residues. With 6 bases clipped from V and 7 bases from J, the junction kept 6 bases outside the gene matches. Germline CDR1 and CDR2: MNHEY and SVGAGI. The CDR3 coding sequence is TGTGCCAGCAGGACAGGGTATTGGGAGCAGTACTTC. It specifies CASRTGYWEQYF.